What follows are 4 T cell receptor beta chains derived from one specimen sequenced in a study of shared clonotypes between healthy human individuals. Here immunoSEQ multiplex PCR was the method, and the copy in TCRdb shows in-frame clones only, minus some. The data contain roughly 450,000 clones, 70% to 80% of them seen just once; the ten biggest clones take up around 13%. The specimen sequenced was PBMCs. The receptors originated from a middle-aged woman in good health. Some clones in this sample may be carry-over from other donors' samples.

With respect to this clone: The sample holds other DNA sequences that translate to the same CDR3. The genes are TRBV5-1 and TRBJ2-7; unclear D gene. This CDR3 has 14 amino acids. The V end was cut by 0 bases, the J end by 2 bases, with 9 bases between. Germline V gene data show CDR1 as SGHRS and CDR2 as YFSETQ. The CDR3 DNA follows: TGCGCCAGCAGCTTGGTCGCGCCAGCCTACGAGCAGTACTTC. Protein: CASSLVAPAYEQYF.

The rearrangement joins TRBV4-1 to TRBJ2-2; 7 bases are a match to TRBD1. Germline V gives CDR1 MGHRA, CDR2 YSYEKL. The CDR3 sequence is 17 residues long. Trimming removed 4 bases from V and 2 bases from J; junction bases left unmatched: 10. The CDR3 reads CASSPTDRAENTGELFF. The CDR3 DNA sequence: TGCGCCAGCAGCCCTACCGACAGGGCAGAAAACACCGGGGAGCTGTTTTTT.

The chain joins TRBV27 to TRBJ2-2; 9 nucleotides align to TRBD1. The CDR3 runs to 17 residues. V was pared by 7 bases and J by 6 bases, with 15 bases of the junction left unmatched. Germline CDR1 reads MNHEY; CDR2 reads SMNVEV (reference sequence). The CDR3 loop reads CASTREGTGGEPGELFF. The CDR3 DNA sequence: TGTGCCAGCACAAGGGAGGGAACAGGGGGCGAGCCCGGGGAGCTGTTTTTT.

The genes are TRBV7-7 and TRBJ2-5; D is ambiguous. Germline lookup yields CDR1 SSHAT and CDR2 FNYEAQ (reference sequence). V shed 5 bases and J shed 5 bases, with 15 bases lying between them. The CDR3 sequence is 14 residues long. As DNA, the CDR3 is TGTGCCAGCAGCCCCCTGGCGTCCATCGAGACCCAGTACTTC. Its protein is CASSPLASIETQYF.